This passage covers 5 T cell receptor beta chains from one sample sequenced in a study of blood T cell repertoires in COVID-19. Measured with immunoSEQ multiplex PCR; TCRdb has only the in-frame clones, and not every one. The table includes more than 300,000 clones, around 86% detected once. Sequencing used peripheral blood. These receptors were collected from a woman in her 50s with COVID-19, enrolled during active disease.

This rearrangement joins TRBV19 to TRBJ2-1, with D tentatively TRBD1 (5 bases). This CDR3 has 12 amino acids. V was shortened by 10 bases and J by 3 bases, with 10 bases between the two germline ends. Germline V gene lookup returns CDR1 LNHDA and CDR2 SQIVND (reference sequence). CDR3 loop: CATPDNYNEQFF. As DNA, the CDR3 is TGTGCCACTCCGGACAACTACAATGAGCAGTTCTTC.

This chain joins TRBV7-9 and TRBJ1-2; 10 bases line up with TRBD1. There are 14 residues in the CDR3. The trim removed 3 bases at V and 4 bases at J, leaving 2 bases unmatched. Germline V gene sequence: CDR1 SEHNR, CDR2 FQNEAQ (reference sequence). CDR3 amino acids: CASSLGQGIYGYTF. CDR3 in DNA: TGTGCCAGCAGCTTGGGACAGGGGATCTATGGCTACACCTTC.

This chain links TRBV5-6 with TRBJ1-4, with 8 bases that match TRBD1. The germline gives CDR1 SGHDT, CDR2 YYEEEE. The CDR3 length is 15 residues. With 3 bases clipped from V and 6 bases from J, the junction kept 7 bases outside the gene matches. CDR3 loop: CASSYTQGGYEKLFF. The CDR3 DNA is TGTGCCAGCAGCTACACACAGGGGGGGTATGAAAAACTGTTTTTT.

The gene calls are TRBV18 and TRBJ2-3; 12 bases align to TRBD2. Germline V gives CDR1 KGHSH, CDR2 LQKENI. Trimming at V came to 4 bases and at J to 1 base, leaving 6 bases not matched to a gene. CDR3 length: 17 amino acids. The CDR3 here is CASSLLTSGSGTDTQYF. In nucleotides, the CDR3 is TGTGCCAGCTCACTATTGACTAGCGGGAGTGGCACAGATACGCAGTATTTT.

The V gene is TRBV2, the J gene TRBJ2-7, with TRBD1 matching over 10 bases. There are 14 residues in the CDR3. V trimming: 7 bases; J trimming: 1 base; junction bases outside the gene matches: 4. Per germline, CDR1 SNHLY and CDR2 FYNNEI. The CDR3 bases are TGTGCCAGCACCTCGGGACAGGGGTCCTACGAGCAGTACTTC. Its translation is CASTSGQGSYEQYF.